These 19 T cell receptor beta chains originate from one sample sequenced in a study of T-cell memory formation after mild COVID-19. A single record per CDR3 protein comes from TCRdb applying MiXCR to the 5' RACE reads. Among about 560,000 distinct CDR3 sequences listed, roughly a fifth were seen once. The sequenced sample consisted of PBMCs or a T cell subset sorted from them (not recorded which). These receptors all come from an adult woman who had mild COVID-19 (a few samples of this study predate the infection). Cell type and time point are not known.

J is TRBJ1-5 and V is TRBV28; 8 bases match TRBD1. V trimming: 5 bases; J trimming: 0 bases; junction bases outside the gene matches: 6. From germline, CDR1 is MDHEN and CDR2 SYDVKM. The CDR3 sequence is 16 residues long. CDR3 region: CASSIGQGGSNQPQHF. CDR3 sequence (DNA): TGTGCCAGCAGTATCGGACAGGGCGGTAGCAATCAGCCCCAGCATTTT. Complete variable domain (other parts from reference TRBV28 and TRBJ1-5): DVKVTQSSRYLVKRTGEKVFLECVQDMDHENMFWYRQDPGLGLRLIYFSYDVKMKEKGDIPEGYSVSREKKERFSLILESASTNQTSMYLCASSIGQGGSNQPQHFGDGTRLSIL.

V and J are TRBV18 and TRBJ1-1, with 7 bases fitting TRBD1. CDR1 KGHSH and CDR2 LQKENI come from the germline V gene. The CDR3 runs to 16 residues. The V segment lost 4 bases and the J segment 1 base; nucleotides outside the gene matches: 9. The CDR3 region has the DNA TGTGCCAGCTCACAACGAAGGGGGCAGGGGAACACTGAAGCTTTCTTT. Translation: CASSQRRGQGNTEAFF.

The rearrangement links TRBV7-2 to TRBJ1-2, with 7 nucleotides matching TRBD1. From germline, CDR1 is SGHTA and CDR2 FQGNSA. The J segment lost 4 bases and the V segment lost 6 bases, leaving 14 bases of the junction unmatched. This CDR3 contains 16 residues. In nucleotides, the CDR3 is TGTGCCAGCAGTCTACCCGTAGGGGGACAGCTCTATGGCTACACCTTC. Its protein product is CASSLPVGGQLYGYTF.

The genes are TRBV5-1 and TRBJ2-1; the match to TRBD2 covers 11 bases. Germline trimming cut 2 bases from V and 6 bases from J; bases unmatched to any gene: 4. This CDR3 spans 15 amino acids. Germline V gives CDR1 SGHRS, CDR2 YFSETQ. The CDR3 DNA is TGCGCCAGCAGCTTCGCACTAGCGGGAGTCAATGAGCAGTTCTTC. This translates into CASSFALAGVNEQFF. The entire variable domain, with the rest obtained from reference TRBV5-1 and TRBJ2-1, is as follows: KAGVTQTPRYLIKTRGQQVTLSCSPISGHRSVSWYQQTPGQGLQFLFEYFSETQRNKGNFPGRFSGRQFSNSRSEMNVSTLELGDSALYLCASSFALAGVNEQFFGPGTRLTVL.

The chain joins TRBV12-3 or TRBV12-4 to TRBJ1-1; perhaps TRBD1 as D (6 bases). The CDR3 extends over 13 amino acids. The V end was cut by 9 bases, the J end by 6 bases, with 17 bases between. CDR3 DNA sequence: TGTGCCAGAAGTGCCGACAGGAGGGCTGAAGCTTTCTTT. The encoded protein is CARSADRRAEAFF.

This clonotype was seen more than once but under ten times. The V call is TRBV6-5, the J call TRBJ1-2, with D perhaps TRBD1 (6 bases). CDR1 MNHEY and CDR2 SVGAGI come from the germline V gene. The CDR3 consists of 14 residues. Trimming cost V 8 bases and J 5 bases, with 18 bases left between them. The CDR3 DNA reads as TGTGCCAGCGGTCCAACAGGGATCTCTTATGGCTACACCTTC. It yields the protein CASGPTGISYGYTF.

For this clonotype: One end of the junction does not line up with germline, which may come from a read error. The chain links TRBV7-9 to TRBJ2-7; D unresolved. The CDR3 contains 12 residues. Germline-derived CDR1 and CDR2 are SEHNR and FQNEAQ (reference sequence). CDR3 DNA sequence: TGTGCCAGCAGCTTAACGTCCTCCGAGCAGTACTTC. Translated, it gives CASSLTSSEQYF.

The rearrangement uses TRBV6-5 and TRBJ2-1; TRBD2 aligns across 9 bases. The germline V gene has CDR1 MNHEY and CDR2 SVGAGI. V was clipped by 4 bases and J by 6 bases; unmatched bases: 19. The CDR3 has 19 amino acids. The CDR3 sequence is CASSLTSAGAGGRLNEQFF. The CDR3 nucleotides read TGTGCCAGCAGTTTGACGTCGGCGGGAGCGGGGGGACGTCTCAATGAGCAGTTCTTC.

Concerning this clonotype: A junction end diverges from the germline sequence, so it may reflect a read error. The chain recombines TRBV6-2 or TRBV6-3 with TRBJ1-2, with no clear D. There are 16 residues in the CDR3. Germline assignment: CDR1 MNHEY and CDR2 SVGEGT. The CDR3 spells CASSHSTGEVSYGYTF. For the CDR3, the DNA is TGTGCCAGCAGTCACTCAACGGGAGAAGTGAGCTATGGCTACACCTTC.

This clonotype was detected only a few times. The rearrangement joins TRBV2 to TRBJ2-4; D remains unclear. V lost 6 bases to trimming and J lost 4 bases, with 22 bases between them. The CDR3 loop spans 17 amino acids. The V gene's germline CDR1 is SNHLY and CDR2 FYNNEI. The CDR3 nucleotides read TGTGCCAGCAGACTTACCCCTCGGACGGGTGGAAAAAACATTCAGTACTTC. This translates into CASRLTPRTGGKNIQYF.

The chain carries TRBV7-9 and TRBJ1-5, with 8 nucleotides matching TRBD1. Germline assignment: CDR1 SEHNR and CDR2 FQNEAQ (reference sequence). V lost 4 bases and J lost 6; bases outside the gene matches: 5. This CDR3 contains 14 residues. The CDR3 coding sequence is TGTGCCAGCAGCTCAGGGGGCTCGCTTCAGCCCCAGCATTTT. Amino acids: CASSSGGSLQPQHF. Full variable domain (remainder filled in from reference TRBV7-9 and TRBJ1-5): DTGVSQNPRHKITKRGQNVTFRCDPISEHNRLYWYRQTLGQGPEFLTYFQNEAQLEKSRLLSDRFSAERPKGSFSTLEIQRTEQGDSAMYLCASSSGGSLQPQHFGDGTRLSIL.

This rearrangement joins TRBV28 to TRBJ1-2; D might be TRBD1 (5 bases). CDR3 length: 12 amino acids. CDR1 MDHEN and CDR2 SYDVKM come from the germline V gene. Trimming left V 8 bases short and J 2 bases short, with 9 bases between. CDR3 protein: CASERQNYGYTF. CDR3 sequence (DNA): TGTGCCAGCGAAAGACAGAACTATGGCTACACCTTC.

This chain links TRBV6-5 with TRBJ2-5; weak D call: TRBD2 (6 bases). The CDR3 has 16 residues. Trimming shortened V by 4 bases and J by 3 bases, and 18 bases separated the two germline ends. Per the germline V gene, CDR1 is MNHEY and CDR2 is SVGAGI. CDR3 region: CASSFVVGGSEETQYF. The DNA for the CDR3 is TGTGCCAGCAGTTTCGTTGTTGGAGGGTCAGAAGAGACCCAGTACTTC.

This chain connects TRBV3-1 to TRBJ2-6, with 9 bases identical to TRBD1. J lost 2 bases, V lost 3 bases, and 2 bases had no gene match. The CDR3 runs to 16 residues. The germline CDR1 and CDR2 sequences are LGHDT and YNNKEL (reference sequence). The CDR3 nucleotides read TGTGCCAGCAGCCAGGGACAGGGAGCTGGGGCCAACGTCCTGACTTTC. Translated, it gives CASSQGQGAGANVLTF.

In this sample, this clonotype turned up many times. This sequence joins TRBV15 and TRBJ2-2, with TRBD1 identical over 11 bases. The junction had 3 bases not matched to a gene; V was cut back by 6 bases and J by 6 bases. Germline values: CDR1 LNHNV, CDR2 YYDKDF (reference sequence). This CDR3 region has 14 residues. The CDR3 is CATRGQGEAGELFF. The CDR3 DNA reads as TGTGCCACCAGGGGACAGGGGGAGGCCGGGGAGCTGTTTTTT.

At least ten counts were recorded for this clonotype. The rearrangement uses TRBV4-3 and TRBJ2-3, with no clear D. CDR1 LGHNA and CDR2 YSLEER come from the germline V gene. The CDR3 sequence is 15 residues long. V gave up 0 bases and J gave up 1 base, with 8 bases separating them. The CDR3 DNA follows: TGCGCCAGCAGCCAAGATGGCCAGGGCACAGATACGCAGTATTTT. This sequence encodes CASSQDGQGTDTQYF.

This clonotype has only a few counts. The genes are TRBV5-6 and TRBJ2-1; 9 positions match TRBD2. Germline values: CDR1 SGHDT, CDR2 YYEEEE. Trimming took 2 bases from V and 0 from J; bases not matched to a gene: 6. This CDR3 comprises 17 residues. The CDR3 nucleotides are TGTGCCAGCAGCTTATTTCTAGCGGGAAGCTCCTACAATGAGCAGTTCTTC. Protein: CASSLFLAGSSYNEQFF.

Only a few counts were recorded for this clonotype. This chain's CDR3 is CASSPWDTPGETQYF. CDR3 nucleotides: TGCGCCAGCAGCCCCTGGGACACACCAGGAGAGACCCAGTACTTC. This rearrangement joins TRBV5-1 to TRBJ2-5; D may be TRBD1 (6 bases). CDR1 is SGHRS, CDR2 YFSETQ, per germline. This CDR3 region has 15 residues. The germline V and J ends were trimmed by 4 bases and 4 bases, with 17 bases remaining between them.

This clonotype was recorded at least ten times. CDR3 sequence reads: CATSDGQFWNGYTF. DNA for the CDR3: TGTGCCACCAGTGACGGACAGTTCTGGAATGGCTACACCTTC. The chain has TRBV24-1 and TRBJ1-2; D perhaps matches TRBD1 (6 bases). V was trimmed by 4 bases and J by 6 bases, leaving 14 bases between them. Germline V gene data show CDR1 as KGHDR and CDR2 as SFDVKD. The CDR3 spans 14 residues.